The 28 T cell receptor beta chains presented below share a single source sample, sequenced in a study of molecular identifiers for immune sequencing clone quantification. A single record per CDR3 protein comes from TCRdb applying MiXCR to the PCR reads. The sample has 600,000 to 650,000 distinct CDR3 sequences; 15% to 20% are singletons. Material: naive CD8+ T cells from blood, with Jurkat cell RNA spiked in. The sample's subset: FACS-sorted CD8+CD4-CCR7+CD45RA+ naive T cells. These receptor sequences come from a human donor in good health. Some libraries in this study had Jurkat cell RNA spiked in.

The V gene is TRBV7-9, the J gene TRBJ2-7, with D possibly being TRBD1 (6 bases). The V gene lost 7 bases and the J gene lost 1 base, with 11 bases spanning the gap. The CDR3 extends over 13 amino acids. Germline lookup yields CDR1 SEHNR and CDR2 FQNEAQ (reference sequence). This CDR3 reads CASTLQGSYEQYF. Written as DNA, the CDR3 is TGTGCCAGCACCCTACAGGGTTCCTACGAGCAGTACTTC.

This clonotype was detected many times. V and J are TRBV11-2 and TRBJ2-1; perhaps D is TRBD1 or TRBD2 (6 bases each). The CDR3 is 19 amino acids. Germline assignment: CDR1 SGHAT and CDR2 FQNNGV. Trimming stripped 1 base from V and 1 base from J, with 20 bases between. CDR3 region: CASSLVWTSVGGSYNEQFF. CDR3 nucleotides: TGTGCCAGCAGCTTAGTCTGGACCAGCGTAGGGGGGTCCTACAATGAGCAGTTCTTC. The complete variable domain, with remaining parts taken from reference TRBV11-2 and TRBJ2-1, reads EAGVAQSPRYKIIEKRQSVAFWCNPISGHATLYWYQQILGQGPKLLIQFQNNGVVDDSQLPKDRFSAERLKGVDSTLKIQPAKLEDSAVYLCASSLVWTSVGGSYNEQFFGPGTRLTVL.

About this clonotype: Possible read error: a much larger clone is one base away. The rearrangement uses TRBV12-3 or TRBV12-4 and TRBJ2-1; perhaps TRBD2 as D (6 bases). The CDR3 spans 18 residues. The CDR3: CASSLNPLPREKMNERFF. CDR3 coding DNA: TGTGCCAGCAGTTTGAACCCCCTTCCACGGGAGAAGATGAATGAGCGGTTCTTC.

There are many counts of this clonotype. The gene calls are TRBV20-1 and TRBJ2-6; no clear D gene. Between the trimmed V and J ends, which lost 0 bases and 0 bases, there was a span of 9 bases. CDR3 length: 16 amino acids. Germline CDR1 reads DFQATT; CDR2 reads SNEGSKA (reference sequence). The chain's CDR3 is CSARERRNSGANVLTF. The CDR3 bases are TGCAGTGCTAGAGAGAGACGTAACTCTGGGGCCAACGTCCTGACTTTC.

This clonotype occurred many times. In DNA form, the CDR3 reads TGTGCCAGCAGCCGGGTCGGGGGGGCAGATACGCAGTATTTT. Translation: CASSRVGGADTQYF. V usage is TRBV7-2 and J usage is TRBJ2-3; TRBD2 matches at 8 bases. Germline V gene data show CDR1 as SGHTA and CDR2 as FQGNSA. The CDR3 has 14 amino acids. With V trimmed by 5 bases and J by 4 bases, 5 bases remained unmatched.

There are many counts of this clonotype. The rearrangement uses TRBV11-2 and TRBJ2-5; possibly TRBD1 for D (6 bases). The CDR3 contains 15 residues. Germline V gene lookup returns CDR1 SGHAT and CDR2 FQNNGV. The ends were cut back, 5 bases at V and 9 bases at J, with 22 bases in the middle. CDR3 DNA: TGTGCCAGCAGCGGCGGACAGTCTGGGGTGGTGTCCCAGTACTTC. Protein product: CASSGGQSGVVSQYF.

This clonotype has more than one count but fewer than ten. A much more abundant neighbour one base away suggests this may be a read error. The CDR3 nucleotides are TGTGCCAGCAGTTTTCGACTAGCGGGCAAAGAGGCCCAGTACTTC. Its protein product is CASSFRLAGKEAQYF. The chain recombines TRBV28 with TRBJ2-5, with 10 bases fitting TRBD2. This CDR3 has 15 amino acids. Germline V gives CDR1 MDHEN, CDR2 SYDVKM.

In its sample, this clonotype was seen many times. J is TRBJ1-4 and V is TRBV7-9; D unclear. CDR3 length: 13 residues. Trimming stripped 3 bases from V and 8 bases from J, with 10 bases between. The germline V gene has CDR1 SEHNR and CDR2 FQNEAQ (reference sequence). CDR3 sequence (DNA): TGTGCCAGCAGCTTCCTAAGGGCAGAAAAACTGTTTTTT. This codes for CASSFLRAEKLFF.

This clonotype was picked up a small number of times. This clone may be a read error of a much larger clone one base away. The genes are TRBV9 and TRBJ2-7, with D unclear. Trimming took 0 bases from V and 2 from J, leaving 9 bases between them. The CDR3 covers 14 residues. Germline-derived CDR1 and CDR2 are SGDLS and YYNGEE. CDR3 nucleotide sequence: TGTGCCAGCAGCGTAGGCCGAAGCCCCTACGAGCAGTACTTC. Translation: CASSVGRSPYEQYF.

This clonotype was recorded many times. The V call is TRBV12-3 or TRBV12-4, the J call TRBJ2-3, with D maybe TRBD1 (5 bases). The CDR3 sequence is 14 residues long. V lost 5 bases, J lost 2 bases, and 11 bases lay in between. The CDR3 coding sequence is TGTGCCAGCAGTCCAGACAGCCTCACAGATACGCAGTATTTT. Its translation: CASSPDSLTDTQYF.

Regarding this clonotype: A much larger clone sits a single nucleotide away, making a read error possible. This sequence joins TRBV6-6 and TRBJ2-1, with TRBD2 matching 11 bases. Germline lookup yields CDR1 MNHNY and CDR2 SVGAGI (reference sequence). The ends lost 8 bases at V and 5 bases at J; junction bases unmatched: 11. The CDR3 has 16 amino acids. This CDR3 is CASYRLAGRRNNEQFF. The DNA for the CDR3 is TGTGCCAGCTACCGACTAGCGGGGAGGCGAAACAATGAGCAGTTCTTC.

A remark on this clonotype: A read error may explain this, as a much larger clone is one base away. The CDR3 DNA follows: TGTGCCAGCAGTTACCTACAGGGGGCTCATGAGACCCAGTACTTC. The encoded protein is CASSYLQGAHETQYF. The chain has TRBV6-5 and TRBJ2-5; 9 bases match TRBD1. This CDR3 region has 15 residues. J lost 5 bases, V lost 2 bases, and 6 bases had no gene match. In germline, CDR1 is MNHEY, CDR2 SVGAGI.

This clonotype was observed at least ten times. This chain links TRBV7-3 with TRBJ2-1; TRBD2 aligns across 7 bases. The CDR3 has 15 amino acids. The V gene's germline CDR1 is SGHTA and CDR2 FQGTGA. Unmatched junction bases numbered 6, after V lost 3 bases and J lost 4 bases. Here the CDR3 reads CASSFQREGYNEQFF. The DNA of the CDR3 is TGTGCCAGCAGCTTCCAGAGGGAGGGGTACAATGAGCAGTTCTTC.

Concerning this clonotype itself: A much larger clone lies one base from this, so it may be a read error. V usage is TRBV5-3 and J usage is TRBJ1-1; D uncertain. TRBV5-3 is recorded as an ORF, its role being uncertain. The CDR3 has 12 amino acids. Trimming stripped 10 bases from V and 4 bases from J, with 14 bases between. The CDR3 loop reads CAGSLHLTEAFF. As DNA, the CDR3 is TGTGCCGGCAGCCTACACCTCACTGAAGCTTTCTTT.

The chain uses TRBV12-5 and TRBJ2-3; D gene uncertain. The CDR3 extends over 15 amino acids. V gave up 7 bases and J gave up 0 bases, with 14 bases separating them. CDR1 and CDR2 (germline): LGHNT, FRNRAP. The CDR3 sequence: CASEDITQSTDTQYF. Written as DNA, the CDR3 is TGTGCTAGTGAAGACATAACCCAAAGCACAGATACGCAGTATTTT.

This clonotype was picked up many times. The CDR3 DNA reads TGCGCCAGCAGCCAAGAACCGTCGGGGGCGTTCGATCAGCCCCAGCATTTT. Encoded protein: CASSQEPSGAFDQPQHF. The chain recombines TRBV4-3 with TRBJ1-5, with D maybe TRBD1 (6 bases). Germline V gene sequence: CDR1 LGHNA, CDR2 YSLEER. V dropped 0 bases and J dropped 5 bases, with 17 bases sitting between them. This CDR3 contains 17 residues.

Note on this clonotype: A single base separates this from a much larger clone, so it may be a read error. The chain joins TRBV5-3 to TRBJ2-7, with 8 bases that match TRBD2. TRBV5-3 is known as an ORF, though its function is uncertain. The CDR3 loop spans 14 amino acids. The CDR3 sequence is CASSFRLAMDEQYF. Written as DNA, the CDR3 is TGTGCCAGCAGCTTTCGACTAGCGATGGACGAGCAGTACTTC.

With regard to this clonotype: A read error is possible here, since a much larger clone lies one base away. The chain links TRBV7-9 to TRBJ2-5; perhaps TRBD1 as D (6 bases). Germline values: CDR1 SEHNR, CDR2 FQNEAQ (reference sequence). The length of the CDR3 is 13 residues. The CDR3 coding sequence is TGTACCAGCAACAACAGGGATCAAGAGACCCAGTACTTC. This codes for CTSNNRDQETQYF. The variable domain in full, completed from reference TRBV7-9 and TRBJ2-5, reads DTGVSQNPRHKITKRGQNVTFRCDPISEHNRLYWYRQTLGQGPEFLTYFQNEAQLEKSRLLSDRFSAERPKGSFSTLEIQRTEQGDSAMYLCTSNNRDQETQYFGPGTRLLVL.

This clonotype was counted at least ten times. CDR3 residues: CASSLETGGYEQYF. The CDR3 nucleotides read TGTGCCAGCAGCCTGGAGACAGGGGGTTACGAGCAGTACTTC. This chain connects TRBV5-8 to TRBJ2-7; 9 positions agree with TRBD1. The V and J ends lost 4 bases and 4 bases, in that order; junction bases with no gene match: 6. The CDR3 is made up of 14 amino acids. Germline V CDR1 and CDR2: SGHTS, YDEGEE.

About this clonotype: A much larger clone differs from this one at a single base, so this may be a read error. CDR3 protein: CSARVIRGPRYEQYF. The CDR3 DNA is TGCAGTGCTAGAGTGATTCGGGGGCCCCGGTACGAGCAGTACTTC. The V gene is TRBV20-1, the J gene TRBJ2-7; D is tentatively TRBD1 or TRBD2 (6 bases each). The length of the CDR3 is 15 residues. Germline-derived CDR1 and CDR2 are DFQATT and SNEGSKA (reference sequence). The germline V and J ends were trimmed by 1 base and 4 bases, with 17 bases remaining between them.

The chain employs TRBV4-3 and TRBJ2-1; 7 nucleotides align to TRBD2. Germline V gene lookup returns CDR1 LGHNA and CDR2 YSLEER. CDR3 length equals 15 residues. V lost 0 bases, J lost 3 bases, and 2 bases stayed unmatched. In nucleotides, the CDR3 is TGCGCCAGCAGCCAAGATCGGGGGGTCTACAATGAGCAGTTCTTC. It yields the protein CASSQDRGVYNEQFF.

The sample holds a few counts of this clonotype. The chain carries TRBV6-2 or TRBV6-3 and TRBJ2-7; 8 nucleotides align to TRBD2. J lost 4 bases, V lost 2 bases, and 10 bases had no gene match. The CDR3 totals 16 residues. CDR1 MNHEY and CDR2 SVGEGT come from the germline V gene. The CDR3 reads CASSYPLSGREYEQYF. The CDR3 DNA sequence: TGTGCCAGCAGTTACCCCTTAAGCGGGAGAGAATACGAGCAGTACTTC.

As regards this clonotype: The junction and the germline gene differ at one end; a read error may be behind it. The chain joins TRBV24-1 to TRBJ2-3; the match to TRBD2 covers 14 bases. There are 14 residues in the CDR3. Germline V gives CDR1 KGHDR, CDR2 SFDVKD. CDR3 in amino acids: CATLTSGRADTPYF. The CDR3 DNA follows: TGTGCCACCCTGACTAGCGGGAGGGCAGATACGCCGTATTTT.

This clonotype was seen at least ten times. The chain employs TRBV16 and TRBJ1-1, with 8 bases identical to TRBD1. Looked up from germline, CDR1 is KGHSY and CDR2 is FQNENV. After removal of 3 bases from V and 0 bases from J, the junction contained 6 bases not matched to a gene. This CDR3 has 16 amino acids. The CDR3 nucleotides are TGTGCCAGCAGCCAGACTACAGGGGGGTTGAACACTGAAGCTTTCTTT. It encodes CASSQTTGGLNTEAFF.

The sample holds many counts of this clonotype. This rearrangement joins TRBV12-3 or TRBV12-4 to TRBJ2-2; D remains ambiguous. This CDR3 is built from 15 residues. V was pared by 2 bases and J by 6 bases, with 13 bases between. For the CDR3, the DNA is TGTGCCAGCAGTTTATTGGGGTCCGGTGCCGGGGAGCTGTTTTTT. Amino acid sequence: CASSLLGSGAGELFF.

This clonotype was seen a handful of times. The chain carries TRBV13 and TRBJ2-3, with TRBD1 as a possible D gene (6 bases). Deletions cut 0 bases from V and 8 bases from J, with 12 bases between. From germline, CDR1 is PRHDT and CDR2 FYEKMQ (reference sequence). CDR3 size: 14 residues. In nucleotides, the CDR3 is TGTGCCAGCAGCTTAGGACAGGGTGGGGGTACGCAGTATTTT. Translating it yields CASSLGQGGGTQYF.

The rearrangement joins TRBV6-4 to TRBJ2-1; TRBD2 agrees at 9 bases. Trimming took 5 bases from V and 4 from J; bases not matched to a gene: 9. This CDR3 region has 16 residues. Germline V gene sequence: CDR1 MRHNA, CDR2 SNTAGT. The CDR3 nucleotides are TGTGCCAGCAGTCCTGTTAGCGGGAGTTGGTACAATGAGCAGTTCTTC. Translation: CASSPVSGSWYNEQFF.

For this clonotype: A read error is possible here, since a much larger clone lies one base away. V and J are TRBV5-1 and TRBJ2-5; D remains unclear. Germline CDR1 is SGHRS and CDR2 is YFSETQ. This CDR3 has 10 residues. CDR3 sequence reads: CAGSEETQYF. CDR3 nucleotides: TGCGCCGGCAGTGAAGAGACCCAGTACTTC.